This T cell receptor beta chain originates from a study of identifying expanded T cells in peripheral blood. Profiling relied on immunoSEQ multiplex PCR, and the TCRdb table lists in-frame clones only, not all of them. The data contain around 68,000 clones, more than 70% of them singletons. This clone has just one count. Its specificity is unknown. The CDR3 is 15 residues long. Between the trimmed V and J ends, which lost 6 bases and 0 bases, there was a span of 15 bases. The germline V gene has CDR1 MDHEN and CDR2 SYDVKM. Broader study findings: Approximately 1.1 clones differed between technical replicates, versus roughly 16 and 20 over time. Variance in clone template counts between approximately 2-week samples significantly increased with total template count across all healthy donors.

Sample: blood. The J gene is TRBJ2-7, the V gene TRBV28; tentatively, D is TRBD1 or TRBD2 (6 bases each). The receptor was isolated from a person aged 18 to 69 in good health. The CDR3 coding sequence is TGTGCCAGCAGCCCAGGGGAGGTAAGCTCCTACGAGCAGTACTTC. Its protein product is CASSPGEVSSYEQYF.